This TCR beta chain was sequenced during a study of T cells in Graves' hyperthyroidism and ophthalmopathy. V lost 5 bases, J lost 7 bases, and 14 bases stayed unmatched. Germline assignment: CDR1 DFQATT and CDR2 SNEGSKA (reference sequence). This CDR3 is 14 amino acids long. It was considered stable Graves' hyperthyroidism when ophthalmopathy did not progress within 18 months. It was uncontrolled infection, other autoimmune disease, pregnancy or lactation that excluded patients. As regards this clonotype: Its antigen is still unknown.

What was amplified from RNA transcripts were TCR beta CDR3 regions. Primed by the HTBI set, a first-round RT-PCR was run on the TCR CDR3. TCRdb reanalysed the multiplex PCR reads using MiXCR and keeps one entry per CDR3 protein. This sample yields about 560,000 distinct CDR3 sequences, of which over 15% are seen a single time; under 20% belongs to the top ten. Study observations and caveats: By a 13 V-J model, ophthalmopathy was set apart from stable hyperthyroidism. Most thyroid clonotypes expanded above 0.001 were also detected in blood.

The TCR sequence derives from a woman aged 18-30 years with Graves' hyperthyroidism. The gene calls are TRBV20-1 and TRBJ2-7; 7 nucleotides agree with TRBD2. Sequenced input: blood. The CDR3 region has the DNA TGCAGTGCTGGTTTTACTAGCGCCCCGAGGGAGCAGTACTTC. Translated: CSAGFTSAPREQYF.